This T cell receptor beta chain stems from a study of response to subunit inactivated influenza vaccine. General observations from the study: Seasonal influenza vaccination, on each occasion, was suggested by the authors to recruit few new T cells.

The CDR3 consists of 14 residues. Between the trimmed V and J ends, which lost 7 bases and 4 bases, there was a span of 19 bases. CDR1 SQVTM and CDR2 ANQGSEA come from the germline V gene. With regard to this clonotype: Its antigen is undetermined.

From the RT-PCR reads, TCRdb called clonotypes with MiXCR, one entry per CDR3 protein. The repertoire includes 290,000 or so distinct CDR3 sequences, about 20% of them detected once, and over 9% sits in the top ten. Here the sequenced sample was PBMCs from blood, taken about 20 months after vaccination. V is TRBV29-1 and J is TRBJ1-2; tentative D call: TRBD1 (5 bases). The clonotype originates from a man aged 50 to 69 who received an inactivated influenza vaccine. For the CDR3, the DNA is TGCAGCGCTGCTGCCTCCTCCGGGGGCTATGGCTACACCTTC. Translating it yields CSAAASSGGYGYTF.